These 12 T cell receptor beta chains came from one sample sequenced in a study of OX40 agonist ivuxolimab in advanced cancers. TCRdb's copy holds only in-frame clones and misses some; the assay was immunoSEQ multiplex PCR. Altogether 80,000 to 100,000 clones are present, about 91% being singletons, with the ten largest covering 0.4% to 0.55%. This material consisted of CD4+ or CD8+ T cells sorted from blood, taken in a trial of the OX40 agonist ivuxolimab. Receptors were obtained from an adult with an advanced solid tumor such as melanoma, head and neck, liver or kidney cancer.

CDR3: CEDGSTETQYF. CDR3 nucleotides: TGTGAGGACGGGAGTACAGAGACCCAGTACTTC. The genes are TRBV9 and TRBJ2-5, with D perhaps matching TRBD2 (6 bases). CDR1 and CDR2 from the germline V gene are SGDLS and YYNGEE. The CDR3 spans 11 residues.

This rearrangement joins TRBV6-1 to TRBJ2-3; D tentatively fits TRBD1 or TRBD2 (5 bases each). The CDR3 runs to 14 residues. The ends were cut back, 7 bases at V and 1 base at J, with 12 bases in the middle. Germline V gene sequence: CDR1 MNHNS, CDR2 SASEGT. The CDR3 sequence: CASIPPGRTDTQYF. As DNA, the CDR3 is TGTGCCAGCATTCCTCCGGGGCGCACAGATACGCAGTATTTT.

V is TRBV5-4 and J is TRBJ2-1; D unresolved. The V end lost 0 bases, the J end lost 5 bases, and 12 bases lay between the germline ends. The CDR3 has 15 amino acids. CDR1 SGHNT and CDR2 YYREEE come from the germline V gene (reference sequence). CDR3 loop: CASSLASLPHNEQFF. DNA of the CDR3: TGTGCCAGCAGCTTGGCCTCTCTACCCCACAATGAGCAGTTCTTC.

The chain combines TRBV28 with TRBJ1-5; possibly TRBD1 for D (5 bases). V lost 5 bases and J lost 1, with 9 bases in between. This CDR3 has 14 amino acids. The V gene's germline CDR1 is MDHEN and CDR2 SYDVKM. Written as DNA, the CDR3 is TGTGCCAGCAGTCCGGGACGGAGCAATCAGCCCCAGCATTTT. The encoded protein is CASSPGRSNQPQHF.

This chain links TRBV5-6 with TRBJ1-3; D gene unclear. V dropped 1 base and J dropped 1 base, with 9 bases sitting between them. CDR3 length equals 15 residues. Germline V gives CDR1 SGHDT, CDR2 YYEEEE. CDR3 region: CASSLPHPSGNTIYF. As DNA, the CDR3 is TGTGCCAGCAGCTTGCCTCACCCTTCTGGAAACACCATATATTTT.

This chain uses TRBV11-3 with TRBJ2-3; D may be TRBD1 or TRBD2 (5 bases each). Looked up from germline, CDR1 is SGHNT and CDR2 is YENEEA. The CDR3 runs to 14 residues. With 5 bases removed from V and 3 bases from J, the gap between germline ends came to 12 bases. In DNA, the CDR3 is TGTGCCAGCAGCACCGGAGAGGGGACAGATACGCAGTATTTT. Residues: CASSTGEGTDTQYF.

The chain combines TRBV5-1 with TRBJ1-1, with D possibly being TRBD1 (5 bases). Trimming removed 4 bases from V and 1 base from J, with 11 bases in between. The CDR3 extends over 14 amino acids. CDR1 is SGHRS, CDR2 YFSETQ, per germline. The CDR3 DNA sequence: TGCGCCAGCAGCCAAATAAGGGGGAACACTGAAGCTTTCTTT. As protein: CASSQIRGNTEAFF.

This chain links TRBV19 with TRBJ2-7; D perhaps matches TRBD1 (6 bases). Looked up from germline, CDR1 is LNHDA and CDR2 is SQIVND (reference sequence). This CDR3 spans 14 amino acids. V was shortened by 4 bases and J by 2 bases, with 12 bases between the two germline ends. The chain's CDR3 is CASSKPGQTYEQYF. The DNA of the CDR3 is TGTGCCAGTAGTAAGCCGGGACAAACCTACGAGCAGTACTTC.

The J gene is TRBJ1-4, the V gene TRBV5-1; no clear D gene. The CDR3 covers 15 residues. Germline lookup yields CDR1 SGHRS and CDR2 YFSETQ. V was pared by 2 bases and J by 0 bases, with 8 bases between. CDR3 DNA: TGCGCCAGCAGCTTCGGCACCCCAACTAATGAAAAACTGTTTTTT. It translates to CASSFGTPTNEKLFF.

The CDR3 loop is CASSLDNNEETQYF. DNA of the CDR3: TGCGCCAGCAGCTTGGATAACAATGAGGAGACCCAGTACTTC. The chain has TRBV5-1 and TRBJ2-5; D gene uncertain. The V gene's germline CDR1 is SGHRS and CDR2 YFSETQ. V gave up 0 bases and J gave up 5 bases, with 11 bases separating them. This CDR3 comprises 14 residues.

The chain recombines TRBV11-1 with TRBJ2-2; D is perhaps TRBD1 (5 bases). Germline CDR1 and CDR2: SGHAT and FQDESV (reference sequence). Trimming left V 5 bases short and J 0 bases short, with 10 bases between. The CDR3 length is 15 residues. In DNA, the CDR3 is TGTGCCAGCAGCCCCGGACAAGCGAACACCGGGGAGCTGTTTTTT. Its translation is CASSPGQANTGELFF.

V usage is TRBV7-9 and J usage is TRBJ1-5, with no clear D. CDR1 SEHNR and CDR2 FQNEAQ come from the germline V gene (reference sequence). V was pared by 1 base and J by 5 bases, with 3 bases between. The CDR3 is made up of 12 amino acids. Here the CDR3 reads CASSLVDQPQHF. DNA for the CDR3: TGTGCCAGCAGCTTAGTTGATCAGCCCCAGCATTTT.